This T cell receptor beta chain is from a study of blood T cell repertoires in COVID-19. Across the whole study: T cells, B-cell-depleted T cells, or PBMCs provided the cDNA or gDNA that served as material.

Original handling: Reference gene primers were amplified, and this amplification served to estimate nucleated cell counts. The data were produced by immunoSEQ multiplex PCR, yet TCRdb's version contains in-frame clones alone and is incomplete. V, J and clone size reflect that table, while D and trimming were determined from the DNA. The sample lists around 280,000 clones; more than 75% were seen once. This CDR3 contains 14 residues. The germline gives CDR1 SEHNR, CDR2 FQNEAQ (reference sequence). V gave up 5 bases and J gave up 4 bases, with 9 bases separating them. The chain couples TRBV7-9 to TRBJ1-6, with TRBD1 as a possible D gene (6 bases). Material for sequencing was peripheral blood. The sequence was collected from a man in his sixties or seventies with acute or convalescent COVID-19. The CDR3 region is CASSRDMYNSPLHF. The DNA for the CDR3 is TGTGCCAGCAGCCGGGACATGTATAATTCACCCCTCCACTTT.